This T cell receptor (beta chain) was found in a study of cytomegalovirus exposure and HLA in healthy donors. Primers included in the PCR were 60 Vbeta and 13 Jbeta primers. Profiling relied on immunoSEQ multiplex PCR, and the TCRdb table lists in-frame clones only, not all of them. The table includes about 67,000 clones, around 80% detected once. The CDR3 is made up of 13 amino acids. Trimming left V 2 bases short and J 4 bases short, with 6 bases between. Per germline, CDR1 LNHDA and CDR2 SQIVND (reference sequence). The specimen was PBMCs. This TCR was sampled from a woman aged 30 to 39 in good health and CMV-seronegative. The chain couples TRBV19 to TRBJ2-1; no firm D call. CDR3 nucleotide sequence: TGTGCCAGTAGTATATGGGCTTACAATGAGCAGTTCTTC. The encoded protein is CASSIWAYNEQFF.